This T cell receptor beta chain is from a study of T cells after posttransplantation cyclophosphamide. Sequencing was performed with immunoSEQ multiplex PCR; in TCRdb, only in-frame clones are kept and a portion is missing. The data hold 66,000 or so clones, with 85% to 95% observed a single time. This clone was seen only once. The antigen remains undetermined. CDR3 length equals 15 residues. Germline CDR1 SGHAT, CDR2 FQDESV (reference sequence). V lost 5 bases to trimming and J lost 3 bases, with 16 bases between them. Findings and caveats of the study: Donor CD8+ memory clones often dominated recipient blood repertoires at later times. After PTCy, TRB diversity resembled that of CNI/methotrexate controls. Blood and skin or GI T cell repertoires showed limited TRB overlap.

The J gene is TRBJ2-5, the V gene TRBV11-1; D is uncertain. The receptor was derived from a woman aged 25 to 45 in good health and a related stem cell transplant donor. Sequencing was done on a sample of PBMCs. The CDR3 here is CASSEADVRKETQYF. CDR3 in DNA: TGTGCCAGCAGCGAGGCCGATGTGCGGAAAGAGACCCAGTACTTC.